This T cell receptor beta chain was recovered during a study of T cell responses to AZD1222 COVID-19 vaccine. The CDR3 is 11 amino acids. Per the germline V gene, CDR1 is MDHEN and CDR2 is SYDVKM. Trimming pared 3 bases from V and 10 bases from J, leaving 9 bases between. The method was immunoSEQ multiplex PCR; TCRdb's version includes in-frame clones alone and lacks a portion of them. Of about 120,000 clones listed, 88% were seen once; the top ten hold about 19%. The sample consisted of peripheral blood, taken on day 0 of MenACWY control vaccination. The receptor was derived from an adult in good health. The chain uses TRBV28 and TRBJ1-1; no definite D call. The CDR3 bases are TGTGCCAGCAGTTTTCGGGGAGGAGCTTTCTTT. It is translated as CASSFRGGAFF.